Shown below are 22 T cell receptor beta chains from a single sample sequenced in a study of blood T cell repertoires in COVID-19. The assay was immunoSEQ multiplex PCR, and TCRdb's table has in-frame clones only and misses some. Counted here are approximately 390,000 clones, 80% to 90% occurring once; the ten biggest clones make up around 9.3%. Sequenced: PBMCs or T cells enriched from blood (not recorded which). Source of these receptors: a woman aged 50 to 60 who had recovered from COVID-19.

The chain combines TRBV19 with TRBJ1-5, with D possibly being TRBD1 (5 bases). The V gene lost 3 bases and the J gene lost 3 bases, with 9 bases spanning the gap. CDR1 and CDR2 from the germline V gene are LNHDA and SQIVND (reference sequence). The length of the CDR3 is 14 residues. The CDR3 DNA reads TGTGCCAGTAGTATCAGACAGAACAATCAGCCCCAGCATTTT. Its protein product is CASSIRQNNQPQHF.

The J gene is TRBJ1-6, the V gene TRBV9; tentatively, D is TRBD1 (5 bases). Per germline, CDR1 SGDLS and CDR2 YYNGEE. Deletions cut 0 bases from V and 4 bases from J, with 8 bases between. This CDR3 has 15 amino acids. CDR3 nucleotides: TGTGCCAGCAGCGTAGATGACAGTTATAATTCACCCCTCCACTTT. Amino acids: CASSVDDSYNSPLHF.

The CDR3 spells CASTAQGAEQPQHF. The CDR3 DNA follows: TGTGCCAGCACCGCACAGGGGGCTGAGCAGCCCCAGCATTTT. The V call is TRBV2, the J call TRBJ1-5, with 9 bases lining up with TRBD1. This CDR3 has 14 residues. Trimming at V came to 7 bases and at J to 7 bases, leaving 8 bases not matched to a gene. Per the germline V gene, CDR1 is SNHLY and CDR2 is FYNNEI.

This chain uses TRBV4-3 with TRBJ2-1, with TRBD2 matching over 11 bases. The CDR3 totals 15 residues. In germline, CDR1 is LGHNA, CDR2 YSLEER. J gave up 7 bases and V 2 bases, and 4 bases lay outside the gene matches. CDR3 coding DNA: TGCGCCAGCAGCCAACCTAGCGGGGGGCTAAATGAGCAGTTCTTC. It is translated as CASSQPSGGLNEQFF.

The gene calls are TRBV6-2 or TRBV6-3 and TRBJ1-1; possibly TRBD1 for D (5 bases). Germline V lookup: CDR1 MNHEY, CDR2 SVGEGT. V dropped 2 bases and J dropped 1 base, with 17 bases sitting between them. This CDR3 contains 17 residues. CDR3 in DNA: TGTGCCAGCAGTTACGACAGTCGGTTCTTAACGAACACTGAAGCTTTCTTT. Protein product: CASSYDSRFLTNTEAFF.

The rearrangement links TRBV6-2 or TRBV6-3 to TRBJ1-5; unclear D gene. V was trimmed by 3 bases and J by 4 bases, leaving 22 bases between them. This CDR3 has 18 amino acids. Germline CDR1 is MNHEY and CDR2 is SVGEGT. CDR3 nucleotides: TGTGCCAGCAGTTATAACCCGCCCGTCCAGACTCCTAATCAGCCCCAGCATTTT. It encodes CASSYNPPVQTPNQPQHF.

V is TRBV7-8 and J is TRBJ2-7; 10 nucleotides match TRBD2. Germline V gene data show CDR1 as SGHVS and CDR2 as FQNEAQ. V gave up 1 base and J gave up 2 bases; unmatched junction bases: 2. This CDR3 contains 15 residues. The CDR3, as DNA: TGTGCCAGCAGCTTAGAAGCGGGGGGGACCTACGAGCAGTACTTC. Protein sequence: CASSLEAGGTYEQYF.

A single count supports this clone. The CDR3 DNA sequence: TGTGCCAGCAGCCAGGCGCCTTCACCCCTCCACTTT. As protein: CASSQAPSPLHF. This rearrangement joins TRBV7-9 to TRBJ1-6; D is unresolved. There are 12 residues in the CDR3. CDR1 and CDR2 (germline): SEHNR, FQNEAQ (reference sequence). V lost 5 bases and J 9 bases, leaving 8 bases between the germline ends.

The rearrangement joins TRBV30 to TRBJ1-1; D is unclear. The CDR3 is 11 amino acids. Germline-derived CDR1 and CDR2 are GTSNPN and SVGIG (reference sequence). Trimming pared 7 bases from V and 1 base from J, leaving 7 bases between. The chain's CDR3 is CAYRRNTEAFF. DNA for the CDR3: TGTGCCTACCGCAGGAACACTGAAGCTTTCTTT.

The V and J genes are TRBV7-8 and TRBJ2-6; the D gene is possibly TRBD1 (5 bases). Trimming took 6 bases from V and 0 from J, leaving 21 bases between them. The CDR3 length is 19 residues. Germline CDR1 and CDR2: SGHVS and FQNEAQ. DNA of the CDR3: TGTGCCAGCAGGCCCCTGATGCAGGGCCTTTACTCTGGGGCCAACGTCCTGACTTTC. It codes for CASRPLMQGLYSGANVLTF.

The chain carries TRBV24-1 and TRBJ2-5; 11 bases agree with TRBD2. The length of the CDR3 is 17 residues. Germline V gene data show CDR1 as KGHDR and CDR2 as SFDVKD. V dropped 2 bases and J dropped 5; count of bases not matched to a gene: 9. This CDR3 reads CATSDSGTSGTRETQYF. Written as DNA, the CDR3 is TGTGCCACCAGTGATTCCGGGACTAGCGGCACCAGGGAGACCCAGTACTTC.

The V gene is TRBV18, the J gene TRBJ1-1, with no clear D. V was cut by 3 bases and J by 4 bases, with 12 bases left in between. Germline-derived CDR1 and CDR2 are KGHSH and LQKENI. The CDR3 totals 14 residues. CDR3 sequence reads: CASSPRSVSTEAFF. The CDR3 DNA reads TGTGCCAGCTCACCTCGGTCGGTGAGCACTGAAGCTTTCTTT.

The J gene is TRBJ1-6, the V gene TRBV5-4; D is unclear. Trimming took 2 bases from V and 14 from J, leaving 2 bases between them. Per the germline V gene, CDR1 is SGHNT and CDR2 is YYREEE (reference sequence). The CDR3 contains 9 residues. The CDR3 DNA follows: TGTGCCAGCAGCTTCTCCCTCCACTTT. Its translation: CASSFSLHF.

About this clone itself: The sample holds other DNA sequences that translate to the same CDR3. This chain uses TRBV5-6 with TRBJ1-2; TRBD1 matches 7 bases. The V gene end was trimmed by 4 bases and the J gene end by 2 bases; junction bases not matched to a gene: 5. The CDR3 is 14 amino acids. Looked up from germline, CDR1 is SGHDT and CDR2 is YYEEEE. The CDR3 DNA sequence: TGTGCCAGCAGCCTGACAGGGATAAACTATGGCTACACCTTC. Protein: CASSLTGINYGYTF.

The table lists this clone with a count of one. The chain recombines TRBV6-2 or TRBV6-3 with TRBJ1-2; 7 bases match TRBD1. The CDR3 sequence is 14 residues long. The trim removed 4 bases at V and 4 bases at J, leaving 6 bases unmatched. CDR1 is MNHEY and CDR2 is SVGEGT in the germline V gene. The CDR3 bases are TGTGCCAGCAGTTCCACAGGGGACAGCTATGGCTACACCTTC. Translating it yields CASSSTGDSYGYTF.

The CDR3 DNA follows: TGTGCCAGCAGCGTGTCCGGGACTAGCAACACCGGGGAGCTGTTTTTT. Its protein is CASSVSGTSNTGELFF. V is TRBV9 and J is TRBJ2-2; 9 nucleotides match TRBD2. This CDR3 comprises 16 residues. Germline CDR1 reads SGDLS; CDR2 reads YYNGEE. V dropped 2 bases and J dropped 2; count of bases not matched to a gene: 4.

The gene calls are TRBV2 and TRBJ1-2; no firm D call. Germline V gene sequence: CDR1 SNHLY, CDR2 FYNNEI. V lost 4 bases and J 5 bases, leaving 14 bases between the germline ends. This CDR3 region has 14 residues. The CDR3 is CASSGLGVVYGYTF. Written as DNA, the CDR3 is TGTGCCAGCAGTGGTCTCGGGGTGGTTTATGGCTACACCTTC.

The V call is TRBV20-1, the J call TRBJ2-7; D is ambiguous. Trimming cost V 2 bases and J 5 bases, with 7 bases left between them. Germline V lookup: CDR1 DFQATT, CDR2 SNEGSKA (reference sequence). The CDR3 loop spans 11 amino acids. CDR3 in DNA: TGCAGTGCTAGAATTCCCAACGAGCAGTACTTC. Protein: CSARIPNEQYF.

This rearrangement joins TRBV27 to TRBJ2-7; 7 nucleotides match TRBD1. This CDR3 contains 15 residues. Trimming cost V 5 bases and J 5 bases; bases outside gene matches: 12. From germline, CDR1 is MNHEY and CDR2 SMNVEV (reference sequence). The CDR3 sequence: CASSPNRGSAHEQYF. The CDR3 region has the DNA TGTGCCAGCAGTCCCAACAGGGGCAGTGCCCACGAGCAGTACTTC.

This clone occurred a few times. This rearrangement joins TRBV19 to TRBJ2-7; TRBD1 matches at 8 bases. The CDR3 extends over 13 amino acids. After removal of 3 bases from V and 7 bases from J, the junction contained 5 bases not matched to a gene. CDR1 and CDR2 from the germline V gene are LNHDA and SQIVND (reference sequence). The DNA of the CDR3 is TGTGCCAGTAGTATCGGGACAGGAGGTGAGCAGTACTTC. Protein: CASSIGTGGEQYF.

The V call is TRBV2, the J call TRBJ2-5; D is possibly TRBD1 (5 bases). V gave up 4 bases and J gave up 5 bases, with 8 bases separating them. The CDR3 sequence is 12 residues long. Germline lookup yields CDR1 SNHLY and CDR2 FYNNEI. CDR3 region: CASSGGRETQYF. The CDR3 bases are TGTGCCAGCAGTGGGGGCAGGGAGACCCAGTACTTC.

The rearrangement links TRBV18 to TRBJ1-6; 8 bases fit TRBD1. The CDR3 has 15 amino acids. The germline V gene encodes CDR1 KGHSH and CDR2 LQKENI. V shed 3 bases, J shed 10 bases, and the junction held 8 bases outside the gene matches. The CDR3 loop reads CASSPQTGDWSPLHF. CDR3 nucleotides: TGTGCCAGCTCACCCCAGACAGGGGATTGGTCACCCCTCCACTTT. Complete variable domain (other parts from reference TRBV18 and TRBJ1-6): NAGVMQNPRHLVRRRGQEARLRCSPMKGHSHVYWYRQLPEEGLKFMVYLQKENIIDESGMPKERFSAEFPKEGPSILRIQQVVRGDSAAYFCASSPQTGDWSPLHFGNGTRLTVT.